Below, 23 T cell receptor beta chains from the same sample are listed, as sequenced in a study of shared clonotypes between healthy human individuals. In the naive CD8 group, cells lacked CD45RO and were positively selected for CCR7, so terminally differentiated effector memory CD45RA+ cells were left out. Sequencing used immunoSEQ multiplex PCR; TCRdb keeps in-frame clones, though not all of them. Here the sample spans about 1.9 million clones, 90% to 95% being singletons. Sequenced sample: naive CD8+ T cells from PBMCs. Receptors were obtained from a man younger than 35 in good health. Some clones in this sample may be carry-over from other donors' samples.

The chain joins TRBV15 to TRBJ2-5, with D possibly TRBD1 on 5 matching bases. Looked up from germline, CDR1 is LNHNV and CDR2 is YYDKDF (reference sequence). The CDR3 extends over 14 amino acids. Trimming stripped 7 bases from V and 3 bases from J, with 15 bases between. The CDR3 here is CATNHRQKKETQYF. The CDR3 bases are TGTGCCACCAACCATCGACAGAAAAAAGAGACCCAGTACTTC.

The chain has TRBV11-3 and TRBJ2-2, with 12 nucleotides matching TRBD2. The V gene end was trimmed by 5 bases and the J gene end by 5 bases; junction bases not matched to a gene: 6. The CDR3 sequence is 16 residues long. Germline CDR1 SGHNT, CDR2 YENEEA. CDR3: CASSPRTSGTTGELFF. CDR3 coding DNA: TGTGCCAGCAGCCCTAGGACTAGCGGGACTACCGGGGAGCTGTTTTTT.

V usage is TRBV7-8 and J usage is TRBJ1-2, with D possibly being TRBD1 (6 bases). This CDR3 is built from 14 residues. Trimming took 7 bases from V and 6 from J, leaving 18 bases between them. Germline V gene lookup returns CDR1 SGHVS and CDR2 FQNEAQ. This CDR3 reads CASTDPTGPDGYTF. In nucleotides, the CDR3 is TGTGCCAGCACCGACCCTACAGGGCCGGATGGCTACACCTTC.

CDR3 residues: CASSTRQGGGNTIYF. The CDR3 coding sequence is TGTGCCAGCAGTACACGACAGGGAGGAGGAAACACCATATATTTT. V gene TRBV27 combines with J gene TRBJ1-3; TRBD1 matches at 7 bases. V trimming: 5 bases; J trimming: 4 bases; junction bases outside the gene matches: 8. This CDR3 is 15 amino acids long. Germline V gene data show CDR1 as MNHEY and CDR2 as SMNVEV (reference sequence).

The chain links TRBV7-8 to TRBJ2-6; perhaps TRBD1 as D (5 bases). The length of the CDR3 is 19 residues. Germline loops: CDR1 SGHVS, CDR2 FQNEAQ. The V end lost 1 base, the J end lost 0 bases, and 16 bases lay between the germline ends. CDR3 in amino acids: CASSLGLWQGFSGANVLTF. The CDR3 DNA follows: TGTGCCAGCAGCTTAGGATTATGGCAGGGCTTCTCTGGGGCCAACGTCCTGACTTTC.

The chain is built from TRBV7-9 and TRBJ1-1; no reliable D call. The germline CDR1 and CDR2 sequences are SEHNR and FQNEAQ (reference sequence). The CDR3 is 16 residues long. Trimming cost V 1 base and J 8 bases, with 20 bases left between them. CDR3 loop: CASSLGTGSSGQEAFF. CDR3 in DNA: TGTGCCAGCAGCTTAGGGACCGGGTCCTCCGGCCAGGAAGCTTTCTTT.

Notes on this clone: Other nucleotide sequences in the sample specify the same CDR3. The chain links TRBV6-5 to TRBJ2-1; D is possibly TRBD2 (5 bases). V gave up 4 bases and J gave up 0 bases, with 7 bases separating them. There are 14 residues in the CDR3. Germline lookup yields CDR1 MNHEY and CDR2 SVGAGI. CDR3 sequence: CASSLGSSYNEQFF. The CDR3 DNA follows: TGTGCCAGCAGTTTAGGGAGCTCCTACAATGAGCAGTTCTTC.

The chain's CDR3 is CASSQEYRGQYEQYF. The CDR3 nucleotides are TGTGCCAGCAGCCAGGAGTACAGGGGGCAGTACGAGCAGTACTTC. This chain uses TRBV14 with TRBJ2-7; TRBD1 matches 9 bases. This CDR3 contains 15 residues. The junction had 7 bases not matched to a gene; V was cut back by 3 bases and J by 4 bases. Germline V gene sequence: CDR1 SGHDN, CDR2 FVKESK.

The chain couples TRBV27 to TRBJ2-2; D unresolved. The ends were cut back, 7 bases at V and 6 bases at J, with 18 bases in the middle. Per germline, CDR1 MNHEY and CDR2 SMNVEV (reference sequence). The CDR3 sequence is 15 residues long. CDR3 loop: CASTGPRKGSGELFF. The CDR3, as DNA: TGTGCCAGCACTGGTCCAAGAAAAGGTTCCGGGGAGCTGTTTTTT.

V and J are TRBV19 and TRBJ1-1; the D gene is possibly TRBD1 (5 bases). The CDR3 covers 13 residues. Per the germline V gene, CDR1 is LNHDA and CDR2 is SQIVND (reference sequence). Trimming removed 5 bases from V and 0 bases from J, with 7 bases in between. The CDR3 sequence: CASSSGLNTEAFF. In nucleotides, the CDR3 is TGTGCCAGTAGTTCAGGGCTGAACACTGAAGCTTTCTTT.

The CDR3 DNA follows: TGTGCCAGCAGACAGGATAGGGGAACTGAAGCTTTCTTT. Protein: CASRQDRGTEAFF. The rearrangement joins TRBV27 to TRBJ1-1; weak D call: TRBD1 (5 bases). The CDR3 extends over 13 amino acids. The V end lost 6 bases, the J end lost 5 bases, and 13 bases lay between the germline ends. Germline CDR1 reads MNHEY; CDR2 reads SMNVEV (reference sequence).

For the CDR3, the DNA is TGCGCCAGCAGCCCTAGGCCGGAGGGAATAAATGGCTACACCTTC. Translation gives CASSPRPEGINGYTF. V usage is TRBV5-1 and J usage is TRBJ1-2; no definite D call. Trimming took off 4 bases at V and 6 bases at J, with 19 bases between the two ends. Germline V gives CDR1 SGHRS, CDR2 YFSETQ. This CDR3 has 15 amino acids.

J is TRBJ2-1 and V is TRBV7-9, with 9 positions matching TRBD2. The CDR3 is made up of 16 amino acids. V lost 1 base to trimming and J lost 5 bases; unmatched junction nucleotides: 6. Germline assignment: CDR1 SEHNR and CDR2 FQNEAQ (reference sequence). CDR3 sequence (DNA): TGTGCCAGCAGCTTAGGCGCGGGAGGGCTCGACAATGAGCAGTTCTTC. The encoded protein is CASSLGAGGLDNEQFF. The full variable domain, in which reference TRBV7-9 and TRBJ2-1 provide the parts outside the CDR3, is DTGVSQNPRHKITKRGQNVTFRCDPISEHNRLYWYRQTLGQGPEFLTYFQNEAQLEKSRLLSDRFSAERPKGSFSTLEIQRTEQGDSAMYLCASSLGAGGLDNEQFFGPGTRLTVL.

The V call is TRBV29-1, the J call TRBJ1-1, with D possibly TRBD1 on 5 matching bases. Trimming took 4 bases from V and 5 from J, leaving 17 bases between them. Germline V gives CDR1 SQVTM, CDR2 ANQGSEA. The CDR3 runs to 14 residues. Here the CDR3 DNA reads TGCAGCGTTGCGTTCAGCACAGGAGAAACTGAAGCTTTCTTT. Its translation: CSVAFSTGETEAFF.

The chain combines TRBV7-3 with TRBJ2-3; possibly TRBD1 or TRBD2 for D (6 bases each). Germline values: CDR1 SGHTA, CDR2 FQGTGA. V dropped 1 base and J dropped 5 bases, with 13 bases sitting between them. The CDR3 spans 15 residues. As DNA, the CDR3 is TGTGCCAGCAGCTTAATAGGGGGGCGAGGAGATACGCAGTATTTT. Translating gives CASSLIGGRGDTQYF.

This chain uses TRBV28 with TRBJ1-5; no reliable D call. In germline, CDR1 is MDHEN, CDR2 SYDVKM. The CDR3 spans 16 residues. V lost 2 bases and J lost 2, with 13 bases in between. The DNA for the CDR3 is TGTGCCAGCAGTTTAGCGGGCTTCAACGGCAATCAGCCCCAGCATTTT. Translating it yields CASSLAGFNGNQPQHF.

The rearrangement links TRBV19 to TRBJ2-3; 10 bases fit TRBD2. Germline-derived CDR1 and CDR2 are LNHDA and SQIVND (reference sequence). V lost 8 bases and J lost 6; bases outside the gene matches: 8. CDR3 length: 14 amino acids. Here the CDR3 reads CASRIAGGTDTQYF. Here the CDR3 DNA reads TGTGCCAGTCGAATAGCGGGAGGTACCGATACGCAGTATTTT.

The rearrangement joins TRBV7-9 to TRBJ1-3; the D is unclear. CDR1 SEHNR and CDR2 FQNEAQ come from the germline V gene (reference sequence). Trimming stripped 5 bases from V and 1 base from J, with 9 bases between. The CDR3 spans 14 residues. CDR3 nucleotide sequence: TGTGCCAGCAGCCGGGCCGATTCTGGAAACACCATATATTTT. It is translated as CASSRADSGNTIYF. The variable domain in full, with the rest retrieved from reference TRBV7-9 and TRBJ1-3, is DTGVSQNPRHKITKRGQNVTFRCDPISEHNRLYWYRQTLGQGPEFLTYFQNEAQLEKSRLLSDRFSAERPKGSFSTLEIQRTEQGDSAMYLCASSRADSGNTIYFGEGSWLTVV.

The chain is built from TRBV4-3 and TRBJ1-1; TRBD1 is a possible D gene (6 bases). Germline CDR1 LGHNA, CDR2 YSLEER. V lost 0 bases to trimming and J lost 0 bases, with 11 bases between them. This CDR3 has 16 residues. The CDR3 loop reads CASSQESGVLNTEAFF. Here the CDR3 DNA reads TGCGCCAGCAGCCAAGAATCAGGGGTTTTGAACACTGAAGCTTTCTTT.

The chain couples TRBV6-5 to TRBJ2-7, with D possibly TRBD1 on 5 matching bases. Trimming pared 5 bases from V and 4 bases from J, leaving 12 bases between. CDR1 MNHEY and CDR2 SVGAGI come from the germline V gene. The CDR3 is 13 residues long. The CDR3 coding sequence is TGTGCCAGCAGTAATGGGGCAGTTTACGAGCAGTACTTC. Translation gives CASSNGAVYEQYF.

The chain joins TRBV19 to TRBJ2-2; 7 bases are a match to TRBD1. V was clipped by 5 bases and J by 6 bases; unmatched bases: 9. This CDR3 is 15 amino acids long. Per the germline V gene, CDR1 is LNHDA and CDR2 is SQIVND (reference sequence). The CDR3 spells CASSAQTGPPGELFF. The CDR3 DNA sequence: TGTGCCAGTAGTGCCCAGACAGGGCCCCCCGGGGAGCTGTTTTTT. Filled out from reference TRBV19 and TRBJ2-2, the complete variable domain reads DGGITQSPKYLFRKEGQNVTLSCEQNLNHDAMYWYRQDPGQGLRLIYYSQIVNDFQKGDIAEGYSVSREKKESFPLTVTSAQKNPTAFYLCASSAQTGPPGELFFGEGSRLTVL.

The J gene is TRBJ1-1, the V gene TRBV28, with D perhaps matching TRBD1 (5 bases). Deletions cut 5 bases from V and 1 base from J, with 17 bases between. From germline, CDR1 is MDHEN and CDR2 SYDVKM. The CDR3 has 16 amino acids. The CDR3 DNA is TGTGCCAGCAGTCCCGACCAAGGACACTCGAACACTGAAGCTTTCTTT. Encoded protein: CASSPDQGHSNTEAFF. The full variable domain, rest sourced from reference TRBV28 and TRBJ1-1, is DVKVTQSSRYLVKRTGEKVFLECVQDMDHENMFWYRQDPGLGLRLIYFSYDVKMKEKGDIPEGYSVSREKKERFSLILESASTNQTSMYLCASSPDQGHSNTEAFFGQGTRLTVV.

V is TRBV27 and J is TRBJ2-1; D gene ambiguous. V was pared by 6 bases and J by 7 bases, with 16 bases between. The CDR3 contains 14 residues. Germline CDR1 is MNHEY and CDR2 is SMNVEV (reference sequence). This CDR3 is CASSPDSVGNEQFF. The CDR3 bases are TGTGCCAGCAGCCCCGACTCCGTGGGGAATGAGCAGTTCTTC.